These 14 T cell receptor beta chains were sequenced from one sample in a study of human T cells and chemical hapten exposure. TCRdb re-analysed the RACE reads in MiXCR, keeping a single row per CDR3 protein. The data contain tens of thousands of distinct CDR3 sequences, around 30% of them singletons. Time point specified: patch test 1, 2 weeks after DPC sensitization. Sample treatment: therapeutic diphenylcyclopropenone sensitization with weekly scalp DPC. Source: whole blood, taken in connection with sensitization to the hapten diphenylcyclopropenone (DPC). The receptors originated from a man between 40 and 49 years old with alopecia areata. Some clones in this sample may be carry-over from other donors' samples.

The chain employs TRBV6-5 and TRBJ2-7, with D unresolved. The germline V gene has CDR1 MNHEY and CDR2 SVGAGI. The CDR3 runs to 15 residues. Trimming left V 3 bases short and J 2 bases short, with 14 bases between. The CDR3 nucleotides are TGTGCCAGCAGTTATTCCCTAGTAGACCCCTACGAGCAGTACTTC. Protein product: CASSYSLVDPYEQYF.

In the case of this clonotype: A much larger clone is a single base away; this may be a read error. The V call is TRBV29-1, the J call TRBJ2-2; D might be TRBD1 (6 bases). Germline V gene sequence: CDR1 SQVTM, CDR2 ANQGSEA. This CDR3 region has 16 residues. The CDR3 nucleotides read TGCAGCGCCACTCTAGGGGGTGCGGTTCGACCCGGGGAGCTGATTTTT. This codes for CSATLGGAVRPGELIF.

A few counts support this clonotype. The chain links TRBV5-1 to TRBJ1-1; no reliable D call. The CDR3 length is 15 residues. Trimming cost V 0 bases and J 2 bases, with 11 bases left between them. Per the germline V gene, CDR1 is SGHRS and CDR2 is YFSETQ. The CDR3 DNA follows: TGCGCCAGCAGCTTGGCCGGGCAGATCAACACTGAAGCTTTCTTT. Its translation: CASSLAGQINTEAFF. The variable domain in full, completed from reference TRBV5-1 and TRBJ1-1, reads KAGVTQTPRYLIKTRGQQVTLSCSPISGHRSVSWYQQTPGQGLQFLFEYFSETQRNKGNFPGRFSGRQFSNSRSEMNVSTLELGDSALYLCASSLAGQINTEAFFGQGTRLTVV.

The V call is TRBV7-9, the J call TRBJ2-1; 10 nucleotides line up with TRBD2. Germline V gene lookup returns CDR1 SEHNR and CDR2 FQNEAQ (reference sequence). The CDR3 has 16 residues. V was clipped by 5 bases and J by 4 bases; unmatched bases: 8. This chain's CDR3 is CASSVTSGIDYNEQFF. DNA for the CDR3: TGTGCCAGCAGCGTAACTAGCGGGATTGATTACAATGAGCAGTTCTTC.

The chain combines TRBV28 with TRBJ2-6; maybe TRBD2 (5 bases). Germline V gene lookup returns CDR1 MDHEN and CDR2 SYDVKM. Trimming pared 9 bases from V and 2 bases from J, leaving 20 bases between. This CDR3 comprises 17 residues. In nucleotides, the CDR3 is TGTGCCAGAGACCAACACAAAGAGGGAACTGGGGCCAACGTCCTGACTTTC. The encoded protein is CARDQHKEGTGANVLTF.

The gene calls are TRBV19 and TRBJ2-1, with D possibly matching TRBD2 (6 bases). Deletions cut 0 bases from V and 5 bases from J, with 11 bases between. CDR3 length: 15 residues. Germline CDR1 is LNHDA and CDR2 is SQIVND (reference sequence). Here the CDR3 DNA reads TGTGCCAGTAGTATAGACCTAGGGACTGACAATGAGCAGTTCTTC. It is translated as CASSIDLGTDNEQFF.

The CDR3 reads CASSPRPRGQSPLHF. For the CDR3, the DNA is TGTGCCAGCAGCCCACGGCCGAGGGGACAGTCACCCCTCCACTTT. V usage is TRBV6-5 and J usage is TRBJ1-6; 7 bases line up with TRBD1. Trimming cost V 6 bases and J 10 bases; bases outside gene matches: 12. CDR1 is MNHEY, CDR2 SVGAGI, per germline. The CDR3 is 15 amino acids.

This clonotype has only a few counts. The chain employs TRBV10-3 and TRBJ1-5; the D is unclear. The V gene's germline CDR1 is ENHRY and CDR2 SYGVKD. The length of the CDR3 is 14 residues. V lost 4 bases and J lost 3, with 10 bases in between. The CDR3, as DNA: TGTGCCATCAGTGGAGGTTCGAACAATCAGCCCCAGCATTTT. It is translated as CAISGGSNNQPQHF.

This clonotype was seen a handful of times. Here the CDR3 reads CASSRTGGRNEQFF. In DNA, the CDR3 is TGTGCCAGCAGTCGGACTGGCGGGAGGAATGAGCAGTTCTTC. The chain carries TRBV6-2 or TRBV6-3 and TRBJ2-1, with 8 positions matching TRBD2. Germline lookup yields CDR1 MNHEY and CDR2 SVGEGT. The CDR3 extends over 14 amino acids. Unmatched junction bases numbered 7, after V lost 5 bases and J lost 7 bases.

Only a few counts were recorded for this clonotype. The rearrangement joins TRBV5-1 to TRBJ2-5, with D possibly TRBD2 on 5 matching bases. The CDR3 is made up of 15 amino acids. Trimming cost V 0 bases and J 5 bases, with 14 bases left between them. The germline V gene encodes CDR1 SGHRS and CDR2 YFSETQ. CDR3 coding DNA: TGCGCCAGCAGCTTGGTAGGGAGTGAGTGGGAGACCCAGTACTTC. This encodes CASSLVGSEWETQYF.

V gene TRBV6-1 combines with J gene TRBJ1-5; no clear D gene. Germline V CDR1 and CDR2: MNHNS, SASEGT. The CDR3 sequence is 16 residues long. Trimming took 7 bases from V and 2 from J, leaving 18 bases between them. CDR3 in amino acids: CASKSGSGGGNQPQHF. The CDR3, as DNA: TGTGCCAGCAAATCAGGATCGGGAGGAGGCAATCAGCCCCAGCATTTT.

The chain employs TRBV5-6 and TRBJ1-5; tentatively, D is TRBD1 (5 bases). Trimming took 2 bases from V and 7 from J, leaving 16 bases between them. Germline V gives CDR1 SGHDT, CDR2 YYEEEE. The CDR3 consists of 15 residues. CDR3 bases: TGTGCCAGCAGCTTAATTACGGGGGGAGAGCAGCCCCAGCATTTT. It codes for CASSLITGGEQPQHF.

The chain is built from TRBV28 and TRBJ1-5, with D unclear. CDR1 and CDR2 (germline): MDHEN, SYDVKM. V was cut by 4 bases and J by 0 bases, with 16 bases left in between. This CDR3 is built from 17 residues. The CDR3 spells CASSSTPMEYSNQPQHF. In DNA form, the CDR3 reads TGTGCCAGCAGTTCTACCCCCATGGAGTATAGCAATCAGCCCCAGCATTTT.

There are a few counts of this clonotype. The chain recombines TRBV20-1 with TRBJ1-6; no reliable D call. Trimming left V 0 bases short and J 7 bases short, with 10 bases between. This CDR3 is built from 14 residues. Germline lookup yields CDR1 DFQATT and CDR2 SNEGSKA (reference sequence). The CDR3 DNA is TGCAGTGCTAGAGAAGTCAGCCTGAATTCACCCCTCCACTTT. Protein sequence: CSAREVSLNSPLHF.